This passage covers 32 T cell receptor beta chains from one sample sequenced in a study of PD-1 blockade in classical Hodgkin lymphoma. Only in-frame clones appear in the TCRdb table, and some are missing; sequencing was by immunoSEQ multiplex PCR. The table includes about 46,000 clones, roughly 91% detected once. Documented time point: newly diagnosed, previously untreated cHL patient sample. Material for sequencing was peripheral blood mononuclear cells (PBMCs). The receptors derive from a human donor with classical Hodgkin lymphoma.

The chain carries TRBV7-3 and TRBJ2-3; 7 bases are shared with TRBD2. Germline V gene sequence: CDR1 SGHTA, CDR2 FQGTGA. The CDR3 runs to 14 residues. Germline trimming cut 2 bases from V and 4 bases from J; bases unmatched to any gene: 3. CDR3 sequence reads: CASSLAGDPDTQYF. The CDR3 DNA sequence: TGTGCCAGCAGCTTAGCGGGAGACCCAGATACGCAGTATTTT.

This clone was counted between two and nine times. The gene calls are TRBV6-1 and TRBJ2-7; tentatively, D is TRBD2 (7 bases). The V and J ends lost 6 bases and 5 bases respectively, with 20 bases between them. The CDR3 consists of 15 residues. CDR1 is MNHNS and CDR2 is SASEGT in the germline V gene. CDR3 DNA sequence: TGTGCCAGCAGAAAAGGGGGAGGGGCGGACGACGAGCAGTACGTC. It encodes CASRKGGGADDEQYV.

This clone was counted only a few times. The genes are TRBV28 and TRBJ2-2, with TRBD1 matching 8 bases. Losses at the gene ends were 5 bases for V and 7 bases for J; bases not matched to a gene: 3. Germline V gene lookup returns CDR1 MDHEN and CDR2 SYDVKM. CDR3 length: 13 residues. The CDR3 DNA reads as TGTGCCAGCAGTCGACAGGGGAACGGGGAGCTGTTTTTT. Amino acids: CASSRQGNGELFF.

The rearrangement links TRBV19 to TRBJ1-5; D remains ambiguous. Germline CDR1 reads LNHDA; CDR2 reads SQIVND (reference sequence). CDR3 length: 16 residues. The ends were cut back, 2 bases at V and 0 bases at J, with 11 bases in the middle. The CDR3 nucleotides are TGTGCCAGTAGTATAACAGCCCGTTATAGCAATCAGCCCCAGCATTTT. It specifies CASSITARYSNQPQHF.

The chain couples TRBV5-1 to TRBJ2-3; D is undetermined. CDR1 is SGHRS, CDR2 YFSETQ, per germline. V was trimmed by 0 bases and J by 0 bases, leaving 11 bases between them. The CDR3 has 16 residues. The CDR3 loop reads CASSLAGVSSTDTQYF. Written as DNA, the CDR3 is TGCGCCAGCAGCTTGGCCGGAGTATCTAGCACAGATACGCAGTATTTT.

The rearrangement joins TRBV23-1 to TRBJ1-2, with unresolved D. TRBV23-1 is recorded as an ORF, its role being uncertain. V was clipped by 0 bases and J by 8 bases, with 16 bases between them. There are 15 residues in the CDR3. CDR3 protein: CASSQSAGPRGGYTF. The CDR3 DNA is TGCGCCAGCAGTCAATCGGCGGGTCCGCGGGGAGGCTACACCTTC.

The chain recombines TRBV27 with TRBJ1-5; D is unresolved. V lost 10 bases, J lost 6 bases, and 13 bases lay in between. Germline CDR1 and CDR2: MNHEY and SMNVEV (reference sequence). The length of the CDR3 is 12 residues. The CDR3 is CAIPEGCQPQHF. CDR3 in DNA: TGTGCCATCCCGGAAGGGTGTCAGCCCCAGCATTTT.

This clone was observed a handful of times. This chain links TRBV6-5 with TRBJ2-7; no firm D call. The CDR3 contains 13 residues. Germline V gene lookup returns CDR1 MNHEY and CDR2 SVGAGI. The V and J ends lost 6 bases and 3 bases respectively, with 12 bases between them. The CDR3 DNA sequence: TGTGCCAGCAGCCCCGCCCCGGGCTACGAGCAGTACGTC. It encodes CASSPAPGYEQYV.

The CDR3 sequence: CARSQAGVDRGETQYF. DNA of the CDR3: TGTGCCAGAAGTCAAGCGGGAGTTGATCGAGGAGAGACCCAGTACTTC. The chain links TRBV5-3 to TRBJ2-5, with 8 bases lining up with TRBD2. TRBV5-3 is reported as an ORF; its role is uncertain. The CDR3 covers 16 residues. V gave up 5 bases and J gave up 4 bases; unmatched junction bases: 13.

The genes are TRBV7-4 and TRBJ2-1; 12 bases are a match to TRBD2. The CDR3 length is 18 residues. Unmatched junction bases numbered 14, after V lost 6 bases and J lost 5 bases. Germline values: CDR1 SGHVT, CDR2 SQSDAQ. The CDR3 DNA sequence: TGTGCCAGCAGTCTTACTACTAGCGGGAGGCCCTACGACAATGAGCAGTTCTTC. This translates into CASSLTTSGRPYDNEQFF.

V is TRBV7-9 and J is TRBJ2-2, with D perhaps matching TRBD1 or TRBD2 (5 bases each). Germline lookup yields CDR1 SEHNR and CDR2 FQNEAQ (reference sequence). The CDR3 contains 15 residues. V gave up 5 bases and J gave up 1 base, with 11 bases separating them. The CDR3 DNA is TGTGCCAGCAGCCCTCCGGGGCTGAACACCGGGGAGCTGTTTTTT. This sequence encodes CASSPPGLNTGELFF.

The chain recombines TRBV7-9 with TRBJ2-3; D unclear. Germline CDR1 is SEHNR and CDR2 is FQNEAQ (reference sequence). V lost 10 bases to trimming and J lost 0 bases, with 17 bases between them. The CDR3 consists of 15 residues. The CDR3 sequence: CATPRREKSTDTQYF. DNA of the CDR3: TGTGCCACCCCGAGAAGGGAAAAGAGCACAGATACGCAGTATTTT.

The V gene is TRBV15, the J gene TRBJ1-5; weak D call: TRBD1 (5 bases). CDR3 length: 17 amino acids. V was pared by 4 bases and J by 7 bases, with 23 bases between. Germline V lookup: CDR1 LNHNV, CDR2 YYDKDF (reference sequence). The DNA for the CDR3 is TGTGCCACCAGCACCCTTAGACAGTCGGCAGCCTACCAGCCCCAGCATTTT. It translates to CATSTLRQSAAYQPQHF. The variable domain in full, completed from reference TRBV15 and TRBJ1-5, reads DAMVIQNPRYQVTQFGKPVTLSCSQTLNHNVMYWYQQKSSQAPKLLFHYYDKDFNNEADTPDNFQSRRPNTSFCFLDIRSPGLGDTAMYLCATSTLRQSAAYQPQHFGDGTRLSIL.

The rearrangement links TRBV7-3 to TRBJ2-1; 8 bases line up with TRBD1. V trimming: 5 bases; J trimming: 9 bases; junction bases outside the gene matches: 6. CDR3 length: 13 residues. Germline values: CDR1 SGHTA, CDR2 FQGTGA. The chain's CDR3 is CASSNGQGREQFF. As DNA, the CDR3 is TGTGCCAGCAGCAATGGACAGGGCCGTGAGCAGTTCTTC.

The chain joins TRBV5-4 to TRBJ2-2; 15 bases are a match to TRBD2. V shed 4 bases, J shed 8 bases, and the junction held 12 bases outside the gene matches. In germline, CDR1 is SGHNT, CDR2 YYREEE (reference sequence). CDR3 length: 18 residues. CDR3 sequence reads: CASSPGLAGGSPRGELFF. The DNA for the CDR3 is TGTGCCAGCAGCCCGGGACTAGCGGGAGGATCTCCAAGGGGGGAGCTGTTTTTT.

The gene calls are TRBV5-6 and TRBJ2-2; unclear D gene. CDR1 is SGHDT and CDR2 is YYEEEE in the germline V gene. CDR3 length: 13 amino acids. V dropped 1 base and J dropped 4 bases, with 5 bases sitting between them. DNA for the CDR3: TGTGCCAGCAGCTTGTACGGCACCGGGGAGCTGTTTTTT. Encoded protein: CASSLYGTGELFF.

V gene TRBV7-8 combines with J gene TRBJ2-1; no reliable D call. Germline assignment: CDR1 SGHVS and CDR2 FQNEAQ. The CDR3 runs 12 residues. V was clipped by 3 bases and J by 10 bases, with 10 bases between them. This CDR3 reads CASSLVGFEQFF. DNA of the CDR3: TGTGCCAGCAGCTTGGTGGGATTCGAGCAGTTCTTC.

The sample holds one count of this clone. V usage is TRBV18 and J usage is TRBJ1-2, with 7 bases identical to TRBD1. With V trimmed by 3 bases and J by 4 bases, 8 bases remained unmatched. This CDR3 has 15 residues. CDR1 and CDR2 (germline): KGHSH, LQKENI. The CDR3 spells CASSPGSSGGYGYTF. CDR3 DNA: TGTGCCAGCTCACCGGGCTCCTCAGGGGGCTATGGCTACACCTTC.

The chain is built from TRBV5-1 and TRBJ2-7, with 7 bases identical to TRBD2. Germline trimming cut 2 bases from V and 9 bases from J; bases unmatched to any gene: 14. The CDR3 consists of 15 residues. CDR1 and CDR2 (germline): SGHRS, YFSETQ. The CDR3 sequence: CASSLSTSISTGQYF. The CDR3 DNA reads TGCGCCAGCAGCTTATCGACTAGCATCTCTACGGGGCAGTACTTC.

J is TRBJ2-1 and V is TRBV19, with D hard to call. This CDR3 region has 15 residues. The ends were cut back, 5 bases at V and 2 bases at J, with 13 bases in the middle. Germline V lookup: CDR1 LNHDA, CDR2 SQIVND (reference sequence). Here the CDR3 DNA reads TGTGCCAGTAGTCGGGCCAGGCCTCCCTACAATGAGCAGTTCTTC. Residues: CASSRARPPYNEQFF.

This clone is a singleton in its sample. V usage is TRBV2 and J usage is TRBJ2-2, with TRBD2 matching over 7 bases. Germline CDR1 and CDR2: SNHLY and FYNNEI. The ends lost 7 bases at V and 1 base at J; junction bases unmatched: 3. The CDR3 consists of 14 residues. The CDR3 here is CASTTGGNTGELFF. In DNA, the CDR3 is TGTGCCAGCACCACGGGGGGGAACACCGGGGAGCTGTTTTTT. Filled out from reference TRBV2 and TRBJ2-2, the complete variable domain reads EPEVTQTPSHQVTQMGQEVILRCVPISNHLYFYWYRQILGQKVEFLVSFYNNEISEKSEIFDDQFSVERPDGSNFTLKIRSTKLEDSAMYFCASTTGGNTGELFFGEGSRLTVL.

The chain is built from TRBV29-1 and TRBJ1-2, with D perhaps TRBD1 (6 bases). V gave up 5 bases and J gave up 4 bases, with 11 bases separating them. The CDR3 is 12 amino acids. The germline CDR1 and CDR2 sequences are SQVTM and ANQGSEA. CDR3 bases: TGCAGCGTTACCCCGGGGGCCTATGGCTACACCTTC. This gives the protein CSVTPGAYGYTF. Full variable domain (outside the CDR3, taken from reference TRBV29-1 and TRBJ1-2): SAVISQKPSRDICQRGTSLTIQCQVDSQVTMMFWYRQQPGQSLTLIATANQGSEATYESGFVIDKFPISRPNLTFSTLTVSNMSPEDSSIYLCSVTPGAYGYTFGSGTRLTVV.

This clone occurred once. The chain recombines TRBV11-2 with TRBJ2-7, with D maybe TRBD1 (5 bases). Trimming removed 5 bases from V and 1 base from J, with 18 bases in between. The CDR3 is 16 residues long. Germline CDR1 reads SGHAT; CDR2 reads FQNNGV. The CDR3: CASSTDPDRQSYEQYF. The CDR3 DNA sequence: TGTGCCAGCAGCACAGACCCTGACCGACAGTCCTACGAGCAGTACTTC.

This chain connects TRBV5-4 to TRBJ2-7, with D perhaps given as TRBD1 or TRBD2 (5 bases each). CDR3 length: 15 residues. The germline CDR1 and CDR2 sequences are SGHNT and YYREEE (reference sequence). Trimming removed 1 base from V and 2 bases from J, with 13 bases in between. The CDR3 here is CASSLWGWDAYEQYV. In nucleotides, the CDR3 is TGTGCCAGCAGCTTGTGGGGGTGGGACGCCTACGAGCAGTACGTC.

J is TRBJ1-6 and V is TRBV6-6; TRBD1 might be the D (6 bases). CDR3 length: 14 residues. Germline CDR1 is MNHNY and CDR2 is SVGAGI (reference sequence). Trimming removed 4 bases from V and 8 bases from J, with 12 bases in between. CDR3 nucleotides: TGTGCCAGCAGTTCGCAGGGGATGGATTCACCCCTCCACTTT. Translating gives CASSSQGMDSPLHF.

The gene calls are TRBV7-9 and TRBJ2-7; D gene uncertain. The germline V and J ends were trimmed by 1 base and 2 bases, with 6 bases remaining between them. This CDR3 has 13 residues. Germline CDR1 SEHNR, CDR2 FQNEAQ (reference sequence). CDR3 region: CASSLGGTYEQYV. For the CDR3, the DNA is TGTGCCAGCAGCTTAGGAGGTACCTACGAGCAGTACGTC.

The chain carries TRBV9 and TRBJ2-1, with D possibly matching TRBD2 (7 bases). The CDR3 extends over 16 amino acids. The ends were cut back, 0 bases at V and 0 bases at J, with 10 bases in the middle. CDR1 is SGDLS, CDR2 YYNGEE, per germline. The CDR3, as DNA: TGTGCCAGCAGCGTAGGGGCGGGGGCCTCCTACAATGAGCAGTTCTTC. This sequence encodes CASSVGAGASYNEQFF. The complete variable domain, with remaining parts taken from reference TRBV9 and TRBJ2-1, reads DSGVTQTPKHLITATGQRVTLRCSPRSGDLSVYWYQQSLDQGLQFLIQYYNGEERAKGNILERFSAQQFPDLHSELNLSSLELGDSALYFCASSVGAGASYNEQFFGPGTRLTVL.

The chain has TRBV11-2 and TRBJ1-1, with 9 bases identical to TRBD1. V gave up 5 bases and J gave up 11 bases; unmatched junction bases: 9. There are 13 residues in the CDR3. Germline-derived CDR1 and CDR2 are SGHAT and FQNNGV. This chain's CDR3 is CASSGQGRASAFF. CDR3 nucleotide sequence: TGTGCCAGCAGCGGACAGGGGCGCGCTTCTGCTTTCTTT.

This rearrangement joins TRBV19 to TRBJ2-3; TRBD2 agrees at 11 bases. The J segment lost 6 bases and the V segment lost 3 bases, leaving 2 bases of the junction unmatched. The CDR3 has 14 residues. The germline CDR1 and CDR2 sequences are LNHDA and SQIVND (reference sequence). The CDR3 region has the DNA TGTGCCAGTAGTATTAGCGGGAGGGCGGATACGCAGTATTTT. It yields the protein CASSISGRADTQYF.

The chain carries TRBV6-4 and TRBJ2-3, with 10 bases identical to TRBD1. This CDR3 contains 14 residues. Germline V gene data show CDR1 as MRHNA and CDR2 as SNTAGT. J was trimmed by 1 base and V by 6 bases; bases with no gene match: 1. CDR3 coding DNA: TGTGCCAGCAGCGGGACAGGGGGCACAGATACGCAGTATTTT. This encodes CASSGTGGTDTQYF.

This clone was seen a single time. The rearrangement joins TRBV11-2 to TRBJ2-1; D is unclear. The CDR3 loop spans 16 amino acids. The V and J ends lost 0 bases and 1 base respectively, with 10 bases between them. Germline V gives CDR1 SGHAT, CDR2 FQNNGV. The CDR3 here is CASSLDPRTSYNEQFF. CDR3 sequence (DNA): TGTGCCAGCAGCTTAGACCCTAGAACATCCTACAATGAGCAGTTCTTC.

This clone was seen only once. The chain employs TRBV10-3 and TRBJ2-7; 8 bases align to TRBD2. The junction had 1 base not matched to a gene; V was cut back by 3 bases and J by 0 bases. CDR3 size: 14 residues. In germline, CDR1 is ENHRY, CDR2 SYGVKD. CDR3: CAISDGRVSYEQYV. CDR3 in DNA: TGTGCCATCAGTGACGGGAGGGTCTCCTACGAGCAGTACGTC.